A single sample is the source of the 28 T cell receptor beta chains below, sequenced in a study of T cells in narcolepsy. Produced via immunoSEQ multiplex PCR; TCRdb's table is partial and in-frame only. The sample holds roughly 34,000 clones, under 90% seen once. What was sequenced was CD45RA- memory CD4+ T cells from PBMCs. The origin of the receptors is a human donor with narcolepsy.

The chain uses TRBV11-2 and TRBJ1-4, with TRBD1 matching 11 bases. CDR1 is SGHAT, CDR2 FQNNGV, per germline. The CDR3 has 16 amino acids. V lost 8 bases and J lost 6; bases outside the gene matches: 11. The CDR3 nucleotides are TGTGCCAGCCGGGACAGGGGGAAAGGTGCGCATGAAAAACTGTTTTTT. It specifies CASRDRGKGAHEKLFF.

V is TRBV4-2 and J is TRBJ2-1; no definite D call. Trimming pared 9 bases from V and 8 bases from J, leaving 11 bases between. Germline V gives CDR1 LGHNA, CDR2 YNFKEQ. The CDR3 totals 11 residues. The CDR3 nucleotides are TGTGCCAGTTCCCGATCGGATGAGCAGTTCTTC. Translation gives CASSRSDEQFF.

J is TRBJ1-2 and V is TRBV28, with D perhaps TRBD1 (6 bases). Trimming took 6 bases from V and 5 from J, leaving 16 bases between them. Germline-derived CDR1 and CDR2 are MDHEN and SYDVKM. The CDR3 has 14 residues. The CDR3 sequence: CASSRGQTLYGYTF. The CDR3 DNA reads TGTGCCAGCAGCCGTGGACAGACTTTATATGGCTACACCTTC.

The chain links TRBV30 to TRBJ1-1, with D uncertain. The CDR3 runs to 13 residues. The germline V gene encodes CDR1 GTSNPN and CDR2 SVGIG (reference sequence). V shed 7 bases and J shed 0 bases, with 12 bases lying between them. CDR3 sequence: CAYDRTVNTEAFF. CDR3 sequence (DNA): TGTGCCTACGATAGGACGGTGAACACTGAAGCTTTCTTT.

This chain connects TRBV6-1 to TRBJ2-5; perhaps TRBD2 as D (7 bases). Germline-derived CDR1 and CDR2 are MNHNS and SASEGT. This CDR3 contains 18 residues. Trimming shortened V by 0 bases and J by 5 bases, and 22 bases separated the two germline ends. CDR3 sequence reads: CASSEALVTGGAGETQYF. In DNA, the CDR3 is TGTGCCAGCAGTGAAGCCCTCGTTACGGGGGGCGCGGGGGAGACCCAGTACTTC.

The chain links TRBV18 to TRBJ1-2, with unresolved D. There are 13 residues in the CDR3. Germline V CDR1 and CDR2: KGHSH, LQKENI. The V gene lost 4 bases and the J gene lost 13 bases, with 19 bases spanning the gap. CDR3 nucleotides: TGTGCCAGCTCACAGGAGGACGGCGGGAGTTTCACCTTC. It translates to CASSQEDGGSFTF.

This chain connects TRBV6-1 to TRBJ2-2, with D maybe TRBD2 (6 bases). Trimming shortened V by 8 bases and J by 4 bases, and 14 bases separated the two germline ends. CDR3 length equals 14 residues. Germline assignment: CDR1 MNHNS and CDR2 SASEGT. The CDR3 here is CASRPGSGTGELFF. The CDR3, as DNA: TGTGCCAGCCGCCCCGGGAGCGGCACCGGGGAGCTGTTTTTT.

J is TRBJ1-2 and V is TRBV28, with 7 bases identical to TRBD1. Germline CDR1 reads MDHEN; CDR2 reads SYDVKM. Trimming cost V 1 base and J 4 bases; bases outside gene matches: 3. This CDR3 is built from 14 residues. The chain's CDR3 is CASSLSYRGYGYTF. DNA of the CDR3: TGTGCCAGCAGTTTATCCTACAGGGGCTATGGCTACACCTTC.

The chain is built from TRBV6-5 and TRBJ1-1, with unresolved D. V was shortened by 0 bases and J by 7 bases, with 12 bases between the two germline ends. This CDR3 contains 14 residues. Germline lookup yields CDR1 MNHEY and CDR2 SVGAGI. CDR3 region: CASSYSIPGGEAFF. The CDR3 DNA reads TGTGCCAGCAGTTACTCGATTCCGGGCGGTGAAGCTTTCTTT.

The CDR3 DNA follows: TGTGCCAGCAGGAGCGGACAGGCTATCAATGAGCAGTTCTTC. This encodes CASRSGQAINEQFF. The rearrangement links TRBV6-1 to TRBJ2-1; 7 bases fit TRBD1. After removal of 6 bases from V and 6 bases from J, the junction contained 8 bases not matched to a gene. Germline V gene lookup returns CDR1 MNHNS and CDR2 SASEGT. This CDR3 is 14 amino acids long.

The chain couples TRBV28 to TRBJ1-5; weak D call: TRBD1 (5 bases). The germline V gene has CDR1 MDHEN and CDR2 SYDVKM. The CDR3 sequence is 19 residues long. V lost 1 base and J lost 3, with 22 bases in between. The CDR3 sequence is CASSLFKGQGKLYNQPQHF. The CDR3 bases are TGTGCCAGCAGTTTATTTAAGGGGCAGGGCAAGCTCTACAATCAGCCCCAGCATTTT.

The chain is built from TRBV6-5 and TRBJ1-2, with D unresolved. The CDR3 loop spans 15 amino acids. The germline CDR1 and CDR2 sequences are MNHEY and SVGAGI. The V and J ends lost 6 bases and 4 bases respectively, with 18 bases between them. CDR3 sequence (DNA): TGTGCCAGCAGGGGCCATGGCGGGCTGGCCTATGGCTACACCTTC. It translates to CASRGHGGLAYGYTF.

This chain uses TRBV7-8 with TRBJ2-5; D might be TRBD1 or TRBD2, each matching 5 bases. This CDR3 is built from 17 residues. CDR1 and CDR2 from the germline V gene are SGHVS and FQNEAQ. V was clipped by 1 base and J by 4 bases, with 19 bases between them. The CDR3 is CASSLVLRVAGRETQYF. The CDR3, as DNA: TGTGCCAGCAGCTTAGTCTTGAGGGTGGCAGGGCGAGAGACCCAGTACTTC.

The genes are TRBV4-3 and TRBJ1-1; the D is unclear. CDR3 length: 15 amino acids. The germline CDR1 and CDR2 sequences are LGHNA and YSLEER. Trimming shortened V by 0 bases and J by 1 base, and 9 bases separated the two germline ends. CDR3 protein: CASSQEMISNTEAFF. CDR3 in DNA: TGCGCCAGCAGCCAAGAGATGATTTCGAACACTGAAGCTTTCTTT.

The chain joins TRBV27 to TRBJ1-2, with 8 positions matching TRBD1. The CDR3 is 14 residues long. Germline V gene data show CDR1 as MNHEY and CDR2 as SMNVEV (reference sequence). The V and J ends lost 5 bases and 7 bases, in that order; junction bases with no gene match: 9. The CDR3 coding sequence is TGTGCCAGCAGTACTCGACAGGGGTCGATTGGCTACACCTTC. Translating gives CASSTRQGSIGYTF.

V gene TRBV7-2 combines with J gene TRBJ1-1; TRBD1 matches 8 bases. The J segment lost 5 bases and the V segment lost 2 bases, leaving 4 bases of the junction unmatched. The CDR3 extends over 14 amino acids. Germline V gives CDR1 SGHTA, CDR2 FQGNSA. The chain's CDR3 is CASSLRRQGTEAFF. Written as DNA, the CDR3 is TGTGCCAGCAGCTTAAGGCGACAGGGGACTGAAGCTTTCTTT.

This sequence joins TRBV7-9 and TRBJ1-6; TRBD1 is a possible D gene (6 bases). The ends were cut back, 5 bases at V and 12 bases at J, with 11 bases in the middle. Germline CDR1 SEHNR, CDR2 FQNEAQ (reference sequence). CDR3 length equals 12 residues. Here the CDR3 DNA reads TGTGCCAGCAGCATATTAGGGGGACCCCTCCACTTT. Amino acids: CASSILGGPLHF.

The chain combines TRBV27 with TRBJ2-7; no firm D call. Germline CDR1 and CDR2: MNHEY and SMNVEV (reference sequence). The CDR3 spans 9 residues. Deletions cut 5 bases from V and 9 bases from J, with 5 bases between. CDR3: CASSPAQYF. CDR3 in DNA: TGTGCCAGCAGTCCAGCGCAGTACTTC.

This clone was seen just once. This CDR3 is CASSPYRVTGGNEQYF. CDR3 nucleotides: TGTGCCAGCAGCCCCTATCGAGTGACAGGGGGTAACGAGCAGTACTTC. The chain is built from TRBV7-3 and TRBJ2-7; 9 nucleotides line up with TRBD1. This CDR3 is 16 amino acids long. V lost 5 bases to trimming and J lost 5 bases; unmatched junction nucleotides: 13. Germline V gives CDR1 SGHTA, CDR2 FQGTGA.

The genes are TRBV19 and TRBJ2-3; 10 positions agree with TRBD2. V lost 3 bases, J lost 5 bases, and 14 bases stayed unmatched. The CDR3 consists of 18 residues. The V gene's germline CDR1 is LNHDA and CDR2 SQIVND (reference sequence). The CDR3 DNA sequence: TGTGCCAGTAGTATGGCCAGCGGGGGGGCCATAGTGGTAGATACGCAGTATTTT. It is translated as CASSMASGGAIVVDTQYF.

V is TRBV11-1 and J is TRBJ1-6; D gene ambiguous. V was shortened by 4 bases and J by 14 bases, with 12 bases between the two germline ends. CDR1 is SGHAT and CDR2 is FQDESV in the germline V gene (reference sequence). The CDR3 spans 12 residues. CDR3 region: CASSSSLEALHF. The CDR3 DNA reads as TGTGCCAGCAGCTCGTCTCTCGAGGCCCTCCACTTT.

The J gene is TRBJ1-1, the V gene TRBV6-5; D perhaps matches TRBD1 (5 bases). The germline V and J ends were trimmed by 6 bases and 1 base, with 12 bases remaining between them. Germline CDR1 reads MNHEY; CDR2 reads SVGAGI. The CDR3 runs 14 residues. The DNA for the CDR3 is TGTGCCAGCAGGCAACAGGTTGAGAACACTGAAGCTTTCTTT. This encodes CASRQQVENTEAFF.

The CDR3 coding sequence is TGTGCCAGCAGTGAACAACAAGATACGCAGTATTTT. It codes for CASSEQQDTQYF. The chain links TRBV2 to TRBJ2-3; D not certain. V shed 2 bases and J shed 5 bases, with 5 bases lying between them. Germline-derived CDR1 and CDR2 are SNHLY and FYNNEI. This CDR3 spans 12 amino acids. The variable domain in full, with the rest retrieved from reference TRBV2 and TRBJ2-3, is EPEVTQTPSHQVTQMGQEVILRCVPISNHLYFYWYRQILGQKVEFLVSFYNNEISEKSEIFDDQFSVERPDGSNFTLKIRSTKLEDSAMYFCASSEQQDTQYFGPGTRLTVL.

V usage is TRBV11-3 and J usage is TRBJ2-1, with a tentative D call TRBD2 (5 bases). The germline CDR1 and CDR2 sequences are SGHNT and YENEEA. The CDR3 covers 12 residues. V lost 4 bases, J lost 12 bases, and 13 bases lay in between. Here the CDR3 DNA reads TGTGCCAGCAGCTCCGACCTTGGAGGGCAGTTCTTC. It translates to CASSSDLGGQFF.

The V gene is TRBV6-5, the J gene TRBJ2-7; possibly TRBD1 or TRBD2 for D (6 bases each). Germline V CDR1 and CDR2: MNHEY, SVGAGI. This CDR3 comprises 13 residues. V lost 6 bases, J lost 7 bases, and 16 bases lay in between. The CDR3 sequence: CASRWGAVGEQYF. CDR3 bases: TGTGCCAGCAGGTGGGGGGCAGTCGGTGAGCAGTACTTC.

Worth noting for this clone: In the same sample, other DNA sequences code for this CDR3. CDR3 nucleotide sequence: TGTGCCAGTAGTAGCCCCCGCTTCACAGGGTCCGGGACTGAAGCTTTCTTT. Amino acid sequence: CASSSPRFTGSGTEAFF. The V call is TRBV19, the J call TRBJ1-1, with D tentatively TRBD1 (6 bases). CDR3 length: 17 amino acids. CDR1 and CDR2 from the germline V gene are LNHDA and SQIVND (reference sequence). V was pared by 4 bases and J by 5 bases, with 23 bases between.

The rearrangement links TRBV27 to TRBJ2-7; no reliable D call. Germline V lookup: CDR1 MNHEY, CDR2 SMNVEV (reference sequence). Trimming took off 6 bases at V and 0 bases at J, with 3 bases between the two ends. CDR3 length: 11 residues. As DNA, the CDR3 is TGTGCCAGCAGAAGCTCCTACGAGCAGTACGTC. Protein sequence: CASRSSYEQYV.

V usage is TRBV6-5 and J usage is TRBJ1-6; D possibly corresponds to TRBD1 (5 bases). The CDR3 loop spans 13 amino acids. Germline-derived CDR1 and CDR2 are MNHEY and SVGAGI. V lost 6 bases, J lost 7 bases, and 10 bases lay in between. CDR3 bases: TGTGCCAGCAGGCTAGACAGCAATTCACCCCTCCACTTT. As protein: CASRLDSNSPLHF.